Listed here are 21 T cell receptor beta chains from one sample, sequenced in a study of response to subunit inactivated influenza vaccine. Each CDR3 protein is one row after TCRdb ran MiXCR on the RT-PCR reads. The table lists roughly 700,000 distinct CDR3 sequences, approximately 15% of them singletons, with roughly 6.4% in the top ten. Sequenced material: PBMCs from blood, taken around 15 days before vaccination. The receptors originated from a man aged 50 or older who received an inactivated influenza vaccine.

This clonotype appeared a few times. The chain links TRBV6-2 or TRBV6-3 to TRBJ2-2; no clear D gene. The CDR3 has 15 amino acids. V was cut by 5 bases and J by 0 bases, with 10 bases left in between. Germline CDR1 MNHEY, CDR2 SVGEGT. This CDR3 reads CASSQTIANTGELFF. CDR3 coding DNA: TGTGCCAGCAGTCAGACAATTGCGAACACCGGGGAGCTGTTTTTT.

The CDR3 loop is CASSYLSGHDNSPLHF. In DNA, the CDR3 is TGCGCCAGCAGCTACCTATCCGGACATGATAATTCACCCCTCCACTTT. The rearrangement uses TRBV5-1 and TRBJ1-6, with D possibly TRBD1 on 5 matching bases. CDR3 length: 16 amino acids. In germline, CDR1 is SGHRS, CDR2 YFSETQ. Trimming took 3 bases from V and 5 from J, leaving 15 bases between them.

Concerning this clonotype itself: This could be a read error, since a much larger clone is one nucleotide away. The J gene is TRBJ2-7, the V gene TRBV12-3 or TRBV12-4, with D maybe TRBD1 (6 bases). This CDR3 is 11 amino acids long. For the CDR3, the DNA is TGTGCCAGCAGTGGACAGTACGATCAGTACTTC. It yields the protein CASSGQYDQYF.

J is TRBJ2-7 and V is TRBV18; 8 positions match TRBD1. In germline, CDR1 is KGHSH, CDR2 LQKENI. After removal of 4 bases from V and 3 bases from J, the junction contained 11 bases not matched to a gene. The CDR3 contains 16 residues. CDR3 residues: CASSRGQGTSRYEQYF. CDR3 nucleotide sequence: TGTGCCAGCTCACGAGGACAGGGCACGTCTCGCTACGAGCAGTACTTC.

The chain links TRBV6-1 to TRBJ1-1; 7 bases agree with TRBD1. The CDR3 extends over 14 amino acids. Germline trimming cut 6 bases from V and 1 base from J; bases unmatched to any gene: 5. CDR1 MNHNS and CDR2 SASEGT come from the germline V gene. CDR3 in amino acids: CASRPGGRNTEAFF. CDR3 nucleotides: TGTGCCAGCAGGCCAGGGGGGAGGAACACTGAAGCTTTCTTT.

The rearrangement uses TRBV3-1 and TRBJ2-3; 7 positions agree with TRBD1. Germline CDR1 and CDR2: LGHDT and YNNKEL (reference sequence). The CDR3 has 16 residues. The V segment lost 0 bases and the J segment 4 bases; nucleotides outside the gene matches: 7. The CDR3 protein is CASSQDLTGRSDTQYF. Written as DNA, the CDR3 is TGTGCCAGCAGCCAAGATCTGACAGGGCGTTCAGATACGCAGTATTTT.

The J gene is TRBJ2-4, the V gene TRBV12-3 or TRBV12-4; 8 bases are shared with TRBD1. V was clipped by 2 bases and J by 6 bases; unmatched bases: 9. The CDR3 runs to 16 residues. In DNA, the CDR3 is TGTGCCAGCAGTTTACCCCAGACAGGGGCGGGAAACATTCAGTACTTC. The encoded protein is CASSLPQTGAGNIQYF.

The table lists this clonotype with a few counts. The V call is TRBV11-2, the J call TRBJ2-1; weak D call: TRBD2 (7 bases). From germline, CDR1 is SGHAT and CDR2 FQNNGV. V lost 0 bases and J lost 3, with 15 bases in between. The CDR3 covers 17 residues. DNA for the CDR3: TGTGCCAGCAGCTTAGATTTTGCGGGGGCAAACTACAATGAGCAGTTCTTC. Amino acid sequence: CASSLDFAGANYNEQFF.

This clonotype was found a few times. The chain uses TRBV6-1 and TRBJ1-6; D not certain. The germline CDR1 and CDR2 sequences are MNHNS and SASEGT. Between the trimmed V and J ends, which lost 7 bases and 6 bases, there was a span of 16 bases. The CDR3 loop spans 15 amino acids. The CDR3 DNA reads as TGTGCCAGCACCTTAAGCCCCAGGCGTAATTCACCCCTCCACTTT. Translation: CASTLSPRRNSPLHF.

This clonotype was counted only a few times. The chain links TRBV6-1 to TRBJ2-7; 7 bases align to TRBD1. CDR3 length: 16 amino acids. V gave up 7 bases and J gave up 1 base; unmatched junction bases: 13. Germline V lookup: CDR1 MNHNS, CDR2 SASEGT. CDR3 nucleotides: TGTGCCAGCACTAAATTTCCGGGACAGAGATCCTACGAGCAGTACTTC. Protein: CASTKFPGQRSYEQYF.

This chain uses TRBV4-1 with TRBJ1-6, with D possibly TRBD1 on 6 matching bases. The length of the CDR3 is 15 residues. Germline V gives CDR1 MGHRA, CDR2 YSYEKL. V was pared by 4 bases and J by 10 bases, with 17 bases between. The CDR3, as DNA: TGCGCCAGCAGCCCACCGGCAGGGGTCAGATCACCCCTCCACTTT. This gives the protein CASSPPAGVRSPLHF.

This clonotype has more than one count but fewer than ten. The chain employs TRBV7-2 and TRBJ1-1; D unclear. The CDR3 runs to 12 residues. Trimming left V 4 bases short and J 7 bases short, with 10 bases between. Germline V CDR1 and CDR2: SGHTA, FQGNSA. The CDR3 DNA is TGTGCCAGCAGCTCAGGCTCCCTTGAAGCTTTCTTT. Its protein product is CASSSGSLEAFF. Using reference TRBV7-2 and TRBJ1-1 for the parts outside the CDR3, the full variable domain is GAGVSQSPSNKVTEKGKDVELRCDPISGHTALYWYRQSLGQGLEFLIYFQGNSAPDKSGLPSDRFSAERTGGSVSTLTIQRTQQEDSAVYLCASSSGSLEAFFGQGTRLTVV.

This clonotype was seen repeatedly, ten times or more. The J gene is TRBJ2-7, the V gene TRBV6-5; D is ambiguous. The CDR3 runs to 13 residues. Germline-derived CDR1 and CDR2 are MNHEY and SVGAGI. Trimming took 4 bases from V and 5 from J, leaving 12 bases between them. CDR3 in amino acids: CASSLQDSDEQYF. Written as DNA, the CDR3 is TGTGCCAGCAGTTTGCAGGATTCTGACGAGCAGTACTTC.

This clonotype was recorded many times. The chain is built from TRBV27 and TRBJ2-1; the D gene is possibly TRBD1 (6 bases). Per the germline V gene, CDR1 is MNHEY and CDR2 is SMNVEV (reference sequence). The CDR3 has 15 amino acids. V shed 0 bases and J shed 3 bases, with 9 bases lying between them. The CDR3 region is CASSLSGALYNEQFF. CDR3 coding DNA: TGTGCCAGCAGTTTATCGGGGGCCCTCTACAATGAGCAGTTCTTC.

This clonotype was found many times. The genes are TRBV7-3 and TRBJ2-1; 9 bases align to TRBD1. The germline V gene encodes CDR1 SGHTA and CDR2 FQGTGA. This CDR3 has 18 residues. V trimming: 5 bases; J trimming: 0 bases; junction bases outside the gene matches: 11. The chain's CDR3 is CASSLDRGSLGSYNEQFF. CDR3 DNA sequence: TGTGCCAGCAGCCTCGACAGGGGGTCCCTTGGCTCCTACAATGAGCAGTTCTTC.

The CDR3 DNA reads TGCGCCAGCAGGACCTCTCCGGGATCCACGAACCCTGTAATTCCCGGCCCCACCTTC. Translation: CASRTSPGSTNPVIPGPTF. The V and J genes are TRBV5-1 and TRBJ1-2; D unresolved. The CDR3 covers 19 residues. V lost 5 bases and J 13 bases, leaving 39 bases between the germline ends. In germline, CDR1 is SGHRS, CDR2 YFSETQ.

The chain couples TRBV20-1 to TRBJ2-4, with D possibly being TRBD2 (6 bases). CDR1 is DFQATT, CDR2 SNEGSKA, per germline (reference sequence). V was pared by 6 bases and J by 0 bases, with 15 bases between. The CDR3 loop spans 15 amino acids. CDR3 nucleotides: TGCAGTGCCCCGATTGCGGGGTTAGCCAAAAACATTCAGTACTTC. Its protein is CSAPIAGLAKNIQYF.

This clonotype was seen more than once but under ten times. The J gene is TRBJ2-7, the V gene TRBV12-3 or TRBV12-4; 7 nucleotides agree with TRBD1. The V gene end was trimmed by 6 bases and the J gene end by 2 bases; junction bases not matched to a gene: 7. The CDR3 has 14 residues. CDR3: CASRATGTAYEQYF. Written as DNA, the CDR3 is TGTGCCAGCAGAGCGACCGGGACAGCCTACGAGCAGTACTTC.

A few counts support this clonotype. The chain carries TRBV2 and TRBJ2-2; a weak D match, TRBD1 (6 bases). The V end lost 6 bases, the J end lost 5 bases, and 13 bases lay between the germline ends. Per the germline V gene, CDR1 is SNHLY and CDR2 is FYNNEI. The CDR3 consists of 14 residues. This chain's CDR3 is CASRDQQGTGELFF. The DNA for the CDR3 is TGTGCCAGCAGGGACCAACAGGGTACCGGGGAGCTGTTTTTT.

This clonotype has just a few counts. V gene TRBV29-1 combines with J gene TRBJ2-3; 8 bases are shared with TRBD1. CDR3 size: 16 residues. CDR1 and CDR2 (germline): SQVTM, ANQGSEA. J gave up 3 bases and V 3 bases, and 11 bases lay outside the gene matches. The DNA of the CDR3 is TGCAGCGTTGATTCAGCAGGGGGCGGTCCAACAGATACGCAGTATTTT. Its translation is CSVDSAGGGPTDTQYF.

This clonotype has a handful of counts. One junction end does not reproduce the germline sequence, and a read error may be involved. This chain connects TRBV15 to TRBJ1-2; possible D gene TRBD1, 6 bases. The CDR3 is 13 residues long. Germline CDR1 reads LNHNV; CDR2 reads YYDKDF (reference sequence). DNA for the CDR3: TGTGCCACCAGCAGGGACAGCCGCTATAGCTACACCTTC. This translates into CATSRDSRYSYTF. Together with reference TRBV15 and TRBJ1-2, the CDR3 gives the full variable domain: DAMVIQNPRYQVTQFGKPVTLSCSQTLNHNVMYWYQQKSSQAPKLLFHYYDKDFNNEADTPDNFQSRRPNTSFCFLDIRSPGLGDTAMYLCATSRDSRYSYTFGSGTRLTVV.